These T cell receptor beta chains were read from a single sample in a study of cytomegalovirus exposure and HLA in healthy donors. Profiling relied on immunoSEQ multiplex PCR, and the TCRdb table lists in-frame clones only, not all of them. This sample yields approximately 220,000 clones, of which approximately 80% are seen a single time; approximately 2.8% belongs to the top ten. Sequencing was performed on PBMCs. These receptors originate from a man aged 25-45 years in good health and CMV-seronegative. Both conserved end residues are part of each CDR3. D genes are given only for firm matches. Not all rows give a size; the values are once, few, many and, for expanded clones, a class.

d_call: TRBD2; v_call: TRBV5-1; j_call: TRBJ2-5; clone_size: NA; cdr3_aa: CASTPLAGGLETQYF; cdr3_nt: TGCGCCAGCACGCCCCTAGCGGGGGGATTGGAGACCCAGTACTTC
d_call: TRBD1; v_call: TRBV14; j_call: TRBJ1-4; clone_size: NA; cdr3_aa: CASSQKRDRRTWEKLFF; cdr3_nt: TGTGCCAGCAGTCAAAAACGGGACAGACGCACGTGGGAAAAACTGTTTTTT
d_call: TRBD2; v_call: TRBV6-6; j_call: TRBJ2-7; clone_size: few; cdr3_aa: CASSYPTAGVYEQYF; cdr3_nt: TGTGCCAGCAGTTACCCTACCGCGGGGGTCTACGAGCAGTACTTC
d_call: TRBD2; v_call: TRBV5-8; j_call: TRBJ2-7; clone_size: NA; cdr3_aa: CASSFGLAGYEQYF; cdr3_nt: TGTGCCAGCAGCTTTGGACTAGCGGGCTACGAGCAGTACTTC
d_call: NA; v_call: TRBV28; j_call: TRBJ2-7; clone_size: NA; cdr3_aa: CASSRAPPGDSYEQYF; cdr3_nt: TGTGCCAGCAGTCGTGCCCCTCCAGGGGACTCCTACGAGCAGTACTTC
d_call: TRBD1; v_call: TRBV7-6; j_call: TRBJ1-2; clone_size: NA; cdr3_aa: CASSLGTGGNGYTF; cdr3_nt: TGTGCCAGCAGCTTAGGGACAGGGGGCAATGGCTACACCTTC
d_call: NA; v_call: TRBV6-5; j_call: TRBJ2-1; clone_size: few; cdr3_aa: CASSPVLHNEQFF; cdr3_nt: TGTGCCAGCAGTCCCGTCCTACACAATGAGCAGTTCTTC
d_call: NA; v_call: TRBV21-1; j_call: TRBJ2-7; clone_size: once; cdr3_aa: CASSKEMGTFHYEQYF; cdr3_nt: TGTGCCAGCAGCAAAGAAATGGGGACTTTTCACTACGAGCAGTACTTC
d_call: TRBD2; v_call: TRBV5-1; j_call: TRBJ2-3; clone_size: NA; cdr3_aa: CASSPLAGATDTQYF; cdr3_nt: TGCGCCAGCAGCCCCCTAGCGGGGGCCACAGATACGCAGTATTTT
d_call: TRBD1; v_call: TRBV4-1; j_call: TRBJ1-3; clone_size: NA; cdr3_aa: CASSPHTTGVGNTIYF; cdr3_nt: TGCGCCAGCAGCCCACACACGACAGGGGTAGGAAACACCATATATTTT
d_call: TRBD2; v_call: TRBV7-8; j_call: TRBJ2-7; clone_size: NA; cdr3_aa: CASSLGLAGPYEQYF; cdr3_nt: TGTGCCAGCAGCTTAGGGCTAGCGGGGCCCTACGAGCAGTACTTC
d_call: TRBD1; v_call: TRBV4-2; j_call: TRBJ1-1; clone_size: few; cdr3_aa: CASSPRQGAPNTEAFF; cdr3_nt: TGTGCCAGCAGCCCACGACAGGGGGCTCCGAACACTGAAGCTTTCTTT
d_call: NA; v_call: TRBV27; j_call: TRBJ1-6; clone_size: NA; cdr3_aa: CASSSSGVHSPLHF; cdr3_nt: TGTGCCAGCAGTTCCTCAGGGGTGCATTCACCCCTCCACTTT
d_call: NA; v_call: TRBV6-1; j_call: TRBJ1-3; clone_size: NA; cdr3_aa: CASSEAGRAGNTIYF; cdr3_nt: TGTGCCAGCAGTGAAGCCGGCAGGGCTGGAAACACCATATATTTT
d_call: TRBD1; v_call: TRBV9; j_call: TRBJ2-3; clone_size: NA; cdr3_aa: CASSVETGSSTDTQYF; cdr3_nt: TGTGCCAGCAGCGTAGAGACAGGGTCGAGCACAGATACGCAGTATTTT
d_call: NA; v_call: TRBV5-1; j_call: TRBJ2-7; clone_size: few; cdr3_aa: CASSLTGSSYEQYF; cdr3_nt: TGCGCCAGCAGCTTGACGGGGAGCTCCTACGAGCAGTACTTC
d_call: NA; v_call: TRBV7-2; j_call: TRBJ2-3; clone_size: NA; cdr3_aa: CASSSQSGWTDTQYF; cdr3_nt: TGTGCCAGCAGCAGCCAATCAGGATGGACAGATACGCAGTATTTT
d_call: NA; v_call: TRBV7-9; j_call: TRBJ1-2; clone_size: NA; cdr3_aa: CSSSPFFRAGVSGYTF; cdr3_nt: TGTTCCAGCAGCCCGTTTTTCAGGGCAGGTGTGAGTGGCTACACCTTC
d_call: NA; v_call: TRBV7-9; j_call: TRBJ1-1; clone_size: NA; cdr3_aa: CASSRTGNTEAFF; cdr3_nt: TGTGCCAGCAGCCGTACGGGGAACACTGAAGCTTTCTTT
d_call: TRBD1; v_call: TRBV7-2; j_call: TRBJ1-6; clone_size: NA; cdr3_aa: CASSLRMTGLSSPLHF; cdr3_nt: TGTGCCAGCAGCCTAAGGATGACAGGGCTGAGTTCACCCCTCCACTTT
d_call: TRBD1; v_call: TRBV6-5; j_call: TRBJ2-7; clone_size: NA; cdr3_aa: CASTNTGGEQYF; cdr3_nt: TGTGCCAGCACCAATACAGGGGGCGAGCAGTACTTC
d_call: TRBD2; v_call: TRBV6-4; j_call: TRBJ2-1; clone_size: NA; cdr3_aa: CASSDSAGGLDEQFF; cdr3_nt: TGTGCCAGCAGTGACTCTGCGGGGGGGCTAGATGAGCAGTTCTTC
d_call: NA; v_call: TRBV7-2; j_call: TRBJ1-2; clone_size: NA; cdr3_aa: CASTRAGTNYGYTF; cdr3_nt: TGTGCCAGCACGAGAGCGGGTACCAACTATGGCTACACCTTC